The 23 T cell receptor beta chains in this list originate from one sample, sequenced in a study of T-cell reconstitution after alpha-beta-depleted transplantation in children (dated by TCRdb to about 2016). The treatment or condition label corresponds to: allogeneic hematopoietic cell transplantation with graft depleted of TCRalphabeta T cells and CD19 B cells. The library was generated by PCR. The sequencing machine was an Illumina HiSeq 2500. Molecular barcoding was employed in the preparation of TCR libraries, with unique molecular identifiers being used to normalize TCRbeta repertoire quantification. The public reads were quality trimmed at Q25 with fastp and then assembled into clones with MiXCR by TCRdb, keeping productive beta chains. Rows are unified per CDR3 protein, each entry keeping the most common DNA and genes. Here the sample has 150,000 to 200,000 distinct CDR3 sequences; 6.3% occur a single time. 4.5% to 5.5% of the sample rests with the top ten.

The sequencing here drew on PBMCs, taken before TCRalphabeta/CD19-depleted stem cell transplant. All receptors derive from a girl less than two years old with combined immunodeficiency, due to receive a stem cell transplant.

Many counts were recorded for this clonotype. The chain has TRBV19 and TRBJ2-7; unclear D gene. CDR1 is LNHDA and CDR2 is SQIVND in the germline V gene (reference sequence). The CDR3 length is 13 residues. Trimming shortened V by 2 bases and J by 6 bases, and 11 bases separated the two germline ends. The CDR3 region is CASSISGVGEQYF. CDR3 bases: TGTGCCAGTAGTATAAGTGGCGTCGGCGAGCAGTACTTC.

A few counts support this clonotype. The J gene is TRBJ2-7, the V gene TRBV4-1; 8 nucleotides align to TRBD1. This CDR3 is 14 amino acids long. Germline V gene lookup returns CDR1 MGHRA and CDR2 YSYEKL. Trimming at V came to 0 bases and at J to 7 bases, leaving 5 bases not matched to a gene. The DNA for the CDR3 is TGCGCCAGCAGCCAAGATCAGGGGGCGGGAGAGCAGTACTTC. Residues: CASSQDQGAGEQYF.

This clonotype came up many times. This sequence joins TRBV5-1 and TRBJ2-3, with D uncertain. V dropped 0 bases and J dropped 0 bases, with 5 bases sitting between them. The CDR3 consists of 14 residues. Germline V gives CDR1 SGHRS, CDR2 YFSETQ. Written as DNA, the CDR3 is TGCGCCAGCAGCTTGGAGTCTAGCACAGATACGCAGTATTTT. Amino acid sequence: CASSLESSTDTQYF.

V gene TRBV4-2 combines with J gene TRBJ2-7; D may be TRBD1 (6 bases). V lost 5 bases to trimming and J lost 2 bases, with 10 bases between them. This CDR3 spans 13 amino acids. Germline loops: CDR1 LGHNA, CDR2 YNFKEQ. CDR3 region: CASSSQGTYEQYF. The DNA for the CDR3 is TGTGCCAGCAGCTCCCAGGGGACCTACGAGCAGTACTTC.

This clonotype has a handful of counts. The rearrangement uses TRBV12-3 or TRBV12-4 and TRBJ2-7; 7 nucleotides align to TRBD2. With 5 bases clipped from V and 2 bases from J, the junction kept 9 bases outside the gene matches. The CDR3 is 15 residues long. CDR3 nucleotide sequence: TGTGCCAGCAGTAATGGACTAGTATACCCCTACGAGCAGTACTTC. Protein product: CASSNGLVYPYEQYF.

This clonotype has a count of ten or more. V and J are TRBV9 and TRBJ2-1; D is unresolved. The V end was cut by 0 bases, the J end by 7 bases, with 11 bases between. The CDR3 length is 14 residues. CDR1 and CDR2 from the germline V gene are SGDLS and YYNGEE. The CDR3, as DNA: TGTGCCAGCAGCGTAGATGACCCGCAGAATGAGCAGTTCTTC. Its protein product is CASSVDDPQNEQFF. Full variable domain (remainder filled in from reference TRBV9 and TRBJ2-1): DSGVTQTPKHLITATGQRVTLRCSPRSGDLSVYWYQQSLDQGLQFLIQYYNGEERAKGNILERFSAQQFPDLHSELNLSSLELGDSALYFCASSVDDPQNEQFFGPGTRLTVL.

The table lists this clonotype with many counts. The chain links TRBV7-6 to TRBJ2-3; 8 bases fit TRBD2. Looked up from germline, CDR1 is SGHVS and CDR2 is FNYEAQ. Germline trimming cut 5 bases from V and 0 bases from J; bases unmatched to any gene: 10. This CDR3 has 17 amino acids. The CDR3 bases are TGTGCCAGCAGCCTCCCCCGGGAGGGACATAGCACAGATACGCAGTATTTT. This encodes CASSLPREGHSTDTQYF.

This clonotype was found many times. V usage is TRBV6-2 or TRBV6-3 and J usage is TRBJ1-5; D perhaps matches TRBD1 (6 bases). Trimming removed 2 bases from V and 1 base from J, with 12 bases in between. Germline CDR1 and CDR2: MNHEY and SVGEGT. The CDR3 covers 16 residues. Here the CDR3 DNA reads TGTGCCAGCAGTTACCGGTCAGGGGCGAGCAATCAGCCCCAGCATTTT. It encodes CASSYRSGASNQPQHF.

This clonotype appeared many times. The chain employs TRBV20-1 and TRBJ2-7; D is possibly TRBD1 (5 bases). This CDR3 comprises 14 residues. Germline loops: CDR1 DFQATT, CDR2 SNEGSKA (reference sequence). V was clipped by 2 bases and J by 0 bases, with 11 bases between them. The CDR3 DNA is TGCAGTGCTAGATGGGGTAGGGGCTCCTACGAGCAGTACTTC. Its protein product is CSARWGRGSYEQYF.

There are many counts of this clonotype. The chain is built from TRBV24-1 and TRBJ2-2; D possibly corresponds to TRBD2 (6 bases). Trimming shortened V by 1 base and J by 4 bases, and 12 bases separated the two germline ends. CDR1 and CDR2 from the germline V gene are KGHDR and SFDVKD. The CDR3 sequence is 16 residues long. CDR3 bases: TGTGCCACCAGTGATTTAGGAGGGACGACCACCGGGGAGCTGTTTTTT. It yields the protein CATSDLGGTTTGELFF.

This clonotype was found many times. This chain uses TRBV29-1 with TRBJ1-1, with D unclear. Germline V gene lookup returns CDR1 SQVTM and CDR2 ANQGSEA. This CDR3 contains 12 residues. V was shortened by 1 base and J by 1 base, with 4 bases between the two germline ends. The DNA of the CDR3 is TGCAGCGTTGAAGCAGGGAACACTGAAGCTTTCTTT. This gives the protein CSVEAGNTEAFF. Based on the CDR3 plus reference TRBV29-1 and TRBJ1-1, the full variable domain is SAVISQKPSRDICQRGTSLTIQCQVDSQVTMMFWYRQQPGQSLTLIATANQGSEATYESGFVIDKFPISRPNLTFSTLTVSNMSPEDSSIYLCSVEAGNTEAFFGQGTRLTVV.

This clonotype appeared many times. This chain joins TRBV20-1 and TRBJ2-3, with 9 nucleotides matching TRBD2. V was clipped by 4 bases and J by 6 bases; unmatched bases: 11. CDR1 is DFQATT, CDR2 SNEGSKA, per germline (reference sequence). The CDR3 totals 15 residues. The CDR3 loop is CSATPGVAGVDTQYF. In nucleotides, the CDR3 is TGCAGTGCTACCCCCGGCGTAGCGGGAGTCGATACGCAGTATTTT.

This clonotype showed up many times. The chain has TRBV5-1 and TRBJ2-3; 7 positions agree with TRBD1. With 6 bases clipped from V and 2 bases from J, the junction kept 6 bases outside the gene matches. This CDR3 has 14 amino acids. Germline-derived CDR1 and CDR2 are SGHRS and YFSETQ. The CDR3 nucleotides read TGCGCCAGCACAGAGGGGGCGAACACAGATACGCAGTATTTT. Translating gives CASTEGANTDTQYF.

Many counts were recorded for this clonotype. The chain has TRBV29-1 and TRBJ2-7; 8 positions match TRBD1. CDR1 and CDR2 (germline): SQVTM, ANQGSEA. This CDR3 region has 13 residues. V lost 4 bases and J lost 2; bases outside the gene matches: 4. CDR3 sequence: CSVGTGYTYEQYF. The CDR3 DNA sequence: TGCAGCGTTGGGACAGGGTATACCTACGAGCAGTACTTC.

The table lists this clonotype with many counts. V is TRBV29-1 and J is TRBJ2-7; 7 bases are shared with TRBD1. Germline assignment: CDR1 SQVTM and CDR2 ANQGSEA. With V trimmed by 4 bases and J by 5 bases, 5 bases remained unmatched. The CDR3 has 12 residues. DNA for the CDR3: TGCAGCGTTGCCGGGACAGCGAACGAGCAGTACTTC. Residues: CSVAGTANEQYF.

This clonotype was seen ten or more times. V and J are TRBV7-6 and TRBJ2-7, with D perhaps TRBD2 (5 bases). V lost 1 base, J lost 2 bases, and 9 bases lay in between. Per the germline V gene, CDR1 is SGHVS and CDR2 is FNYEAQ. The CDR3 is made up of 14 amino acids. CDR3 sequence (DNA): TGTGCCAGCAGCTTAGACGACGGGACCTACGAGCAGTACTTC. Its protein is CASSLDDGTYEQYF.

The table lists this clonotype with many counts. The chain employs TRBV4-2 and TRBJ2-7, with a possible D match to TRBD2 (5 bases). Trimming pared 4 bases from V and 7 bases from J, leaving 20 bases between. CDR1 is LGHNA and CDR2 is YNFKEQ in the germline V gene. This CDR3 contains 15 residues. The CDR3 bases are TGTGCCAGCAGCCCACGGGATCGGATCCAGAGGGAGCAGTACTTC. It specifies CASSPRDRIQREQYF.

This clonotype has a handful of counts. The CDR3 protein is CASSLNGPRAQETQYF. As DNA, the CDR3 is TGCGCCAGCAGCTTGAACGGGCCTAGAGCCCAAGAGACCCAGTACTTC. This sequence joins TRBV5-1 and TRBJ2-5, with D unclear. V lost 1 base and J 1 base, leaving 14 bases between the germline ends. Germline assignment: CDR1 SGHRS and CDR2 YFSETQ. The CDR3 has 16 amino acids.

This clonotype was picked up many times. This sequence joins TRBV20-1 and TRBJ2-2; no clear D gene. The CDR3 runs to 15 residues. Trimming pared 2 bases from V and 3 bases from J, leaving 13 bases between. Germline assignment: CDR1 DFQATT and CDR2 SNEGSKA (reference sequence). CDR3 amino acids: CSARPSATYTGELFF. DNA for the CDR3: TGCAGTGCTAGACCCTCCGCGACCTACACCGGGGAGCTGTTTTTT.

V gene TRBV14 combines with J gene TRBJ2-2, with D tentatively TRBD2 (6 bases). V was clipped by 7 bases and J by 8 bases, with 14 bases between them. Germline assignment: CDR1 SGHDN and CDR2 FVKESK. This CDR3 has 13 amino acids. CDR3 sequence (DNA): TGTGCCAGCACCCACTGGGGGGAAGGGGAGCTGTTTTTT. Its protein product is CASTHWGEGELFF.

In this sample, this clonotype turned up many times. This chain uses TRBV20-1 with TRBJ2-1; the match to TRBD2 covers 13 bases. Unmatched junction bases numbered 14, after V lost 5 bases and J lost 7 bases. Per germline, CDR1 DFQATT and CDR2 SNEGSKA (reference sequence). This CDR3 is 17 amino acids long. CDR3 DNA: TGCAGTGCTTCGTCCTTGGGACTAGCGGGACTTCAGAATGAGCAGTTCTTC. The encoded protein is CSASSLGLAGLQNEQFF.

This clonotype showed up many times. J is TRBJ2-7 and V is TRBV7-8; D call uncertain. V was pared by 5 bases and J by 2 bases, with 16 bases between. In germline, CDR1 is SGHVS, CDR2 FQNEAQ. CDR3 size: 15 residues. CDR3 residues: CASSTRREGPYEQYF. Written as DNA, the CDR3 is TGTGCCAGCAGCACACGTCGCGAAGGACCCTACGAGCAGTACTTC.

The V call is TRBV5-1, the J call TRBJ1-4; D uncertain. The CDR3 is made up of 15 amino acids. Deletions cut 3 bases from V and 4 bases from J, with 13 bases between. Looked up from germline, CDR1 is SGHRS and CDR2 is YFSETQ. CDR3 nucleotides: TGCGCCAGCAGCTCGCTTGGGGAATTTAATGAAAAACTGTTTTTT. Translated, it gives CASSSLGEFNEKLFF.